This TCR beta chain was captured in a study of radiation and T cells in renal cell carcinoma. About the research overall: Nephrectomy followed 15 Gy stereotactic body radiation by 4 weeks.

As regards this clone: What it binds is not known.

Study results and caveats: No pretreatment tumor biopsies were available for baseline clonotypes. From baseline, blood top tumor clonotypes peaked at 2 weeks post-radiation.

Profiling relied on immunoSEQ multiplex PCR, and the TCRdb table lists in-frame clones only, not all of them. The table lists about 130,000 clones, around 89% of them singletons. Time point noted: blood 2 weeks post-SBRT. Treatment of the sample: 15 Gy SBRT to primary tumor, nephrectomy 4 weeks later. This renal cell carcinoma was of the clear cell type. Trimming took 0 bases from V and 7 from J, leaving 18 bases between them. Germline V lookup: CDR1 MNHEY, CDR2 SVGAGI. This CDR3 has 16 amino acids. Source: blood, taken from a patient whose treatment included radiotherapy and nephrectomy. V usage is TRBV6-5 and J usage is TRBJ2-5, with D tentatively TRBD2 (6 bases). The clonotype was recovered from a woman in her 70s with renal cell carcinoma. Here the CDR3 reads CASSYSTAGWLGTQYF. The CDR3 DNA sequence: TGTGCCAGCAGTTACTCGACGGCGGGGTGGCTGGGGACCCAGTACTTC.